A single sample is the source of the 23 T cell receptor beta chains below, sequenced in a study of blood T cell repertoires in COVID-19. Some clones are missing from TCRdb's copy, which holds only in-frame ones; the method was immunoSEQ multiplex PCR. The sample holds about 150,000 clones, 80% seen once. The sequencing sample was made of peripheral blood. The receptors were sampled from a woman between 45 and 60 years old with acute or convalescent COVID-19.

The chain couples TRBV27 to TRBJ2-1; 11 bases map to TRBD2. CDR1 and CDR2 (germline): MNHEY, SMNVEV (reference sequence). The CDR3 spans 21 residues. V gave up 2 bases and J gave up 0 bases; unmatched junction bases: 15. This CDR3 reads CASSLGPTSGGLRSSYNEQFF. CDR3 DNA: TGTGCCAGCAGTTTAGGGCCAACTAGCGGGGGTCTCAGGAGCTCCTACAATGAGCAGTTCTTC.

The genes are TRBV19 and TRBJ1-2; perhaps TRBD1 as D (5 bases). The germline V and J ends were trimmed by 9 bases and 4 bases, with 12 bases remaining between them. The CDR3 consists of 12 residues. The V gene's germline CDR1 is LNHDA and CDR2 SQIVND (reference sequence). CDR3 in DNA: TGTGCCAGCAGACAGTTACCCTATGGCTACACCTTC. This encodes CASRQLPYGYTF.

There are a few counts of this clone. J is TRBJ2-7 and V is TRBV29-1, with 10 bases aligning to TRBD1. Germline V lookup: CDR1 SQVTM, CDR2 ANQGSEA. The length of the CDR3 is 12 residues. J gave up 4 bases and V 6 bases, and 3 bases lay outside the gene matches. The CDR3 spells CSVGTGVYEQYF. CDR3 nucleotide sequence: TGCAGCGTGGGGACAGGGGTGTACGAGCAGTACTTC.

The chain combines TRBV19 with TRBJ2-5; D call uncertain. The CDR3 runs to 15 residues. Trimming shortened V by 3 bases and J by 5 bases, and 16 bases separated the two germline ends. Germline V lookup: CDR1 LNHDA, CDR2 SQIVND (reference sequence). CDR3 sequence reads: CASSISGQRQETQYF. CDR3 in DNA: TGTGCCAGTAGTATCTCAGGCCAAAGGCAGGAGACCCAGTACTTC.

This clone was counted once. The chain couples TRBV7-3 to TRBJ2-3; 8 positions agree with TRBD2. The germline gives CDR1 SGHTA, CDR2 FQGTGA. With 6 bases clipped from V and 4 bases from J, the junction kept 12 bases outside the gene matches. CDR3 size: 16 residues. DNA for the CDR3: TGTGCCAGCAGGTCCCGGGGGGGGCGCAGCGCAGATACGCAGTATTTT. Residues: CASRSRGGRSADTQYF.

This chain uses TRBV9 with TRBJ1-1; 7 bases match TRBD1. The germline CDR1 and CDR2 sequences are SGDLS and YYNGEE. Trimming cost V 5 bases and J 6 bases; bases outside gene matches: 4. The CDR3 has 12 residues. The CDR3 loop reads CASSSDRAEAFF. CDR3 DNA sequence: TGTGCCAGCAGTTCTGACAGGGCTGAAGCTTTCTTT. Looking up the rest from reference TRBV9 and TRBJ1-1 gives the full variable domain: DSGVTQTPKHLITATGQRVTLRCSPRSGDLSVYWYQQSLDQGLQFLIQYYNGEERAKGNILERFSAQQFPDLHSELNLSSLELGDSALYFCASSSDRAEAFFGQGTRLTVV.

The V call is TRBV10-3, the J call TRBJ1-1; the D is unclear. From germline, CDR1 is ENHRY and CDR2 SYGVKD. Trimming cost V 6 bases and J 6 bases, with 11 bases left between them. CDR3 size: 12 residues. DNA of the CDR3: TGTGCCATCAGGCCAGGAAAGGCTGAAGCTTTCTTT. Translating gives CAIRPGKAEAFF.

The gene calls are TRBV5-1 and TRBJ2-3, with D hard to call. The V end was cut by 6 bases, the J end by 2 bases, with 4 bases between. CDR3 length equals 11 residues. The germline V gene encodes CDR1 SGHRS and CDR2 YFSETQ. The CDR3 region has the DNA TGCGCCAGCACCAACACAGATACGCAGTATTTT. Amino acid sequence: CASTNTDTQYF. The variable domain in full, with the rest retrieved from reference TRBV5-1 and TRBJ2-3, is KAGVTQTPRYLIKTRGQQVTLSCSPISGHRSVSWYQQTPGQGLQFLFEYFSETQRNKGNFPGRFSGRQFSNSRSEMNVSTLELGDSALYLCASTNTDTQYFGPGTRLTVL.

This rearrangement joins TRBV28 to TRBJ1-2, with 11 positions matching TRBD1. With V trimmed by 4 bases and J by 3 bases, 4 bases remained unmatched. This CDR3 region has 15 residues. Germline loops: CDR1 MDHEN, CDR2 SYDVKM. The CDR3 DNA sequence: TGTGCCAGCAGTTCGGGACAGGGGGGGGACTATGGCTACACCTTC. This codes for CASSSGQGGDYGYTF.

Only a few counts were recorded for this clone. V usage is TRBV9 and J usage is TRBJ1-2; 10 bases are shared with TRBD1. Germline assignment: CDR1 SGDLS and CDR2 YYNGEE. The trim removed 3 bases at V and 4 bases at J, leaving 3 bases unmatched. This CDR3 is built from 14 residues. This CDR3 reads CASSGQGAPYGYTF. The CDR3 DNA follows: TGTGCCAGCAGCGGACAGGGGGCTCCCTATGGCTACACCTTC.

The genes are TRBV5-4 and TRBJ2-4, with 7 bases matching TRBD2. CDR1 and CDR2 (germline): SGHNT, YYREEE (reference sequence). Losses at the gene ends were 0 bases for V and 6 bases for J; bases not matched to a gene: 9. The CDR3 extends over 16 amino acids. CDR3: CASSLASASGRNIQYF. The CDR3 nucleotides read TGTGCCAGCAGCTTGGCCTCGGCTAGCGGCCGAAACATTCAGTACTTC. The entire variable domain, with the rest obtained from reference TRBV5-4 and TRBJ2-4, is as follows: ETGVTQSPTHLIKTRGQQVTLRCSSQSGHNTVSWYQQALGQGPQFIFQYYREEENGRGNFPPRFSGLQFPNYSSELNVNALELDDSALYLCASSLASASGRNIQYFGAGTRLSVL.

This clone has only a few counts. The chain carries TRBV7-7 and TRBJ2-1; D call uncertain. The CDR3 has 13 residues. Germline CDR1 SSHAT, CDR2 FNYEAQ (reference sequence). Trimming removed 4 bases from V and 6 bases from J, with 10 bases in between. The CDR3 DNA sequence: TGTGCCAGCAGCTATGACACCTCCAATGAGCAGTTCTTC. Its translation is CASSYDTSNEQFF.

V usage is TRBV6-5 and J usage is TRBJ1-5, with 8 bases identical to TRBD1. With V trimmed by 6 bases and J by 2 bases, 6 bases remained unmatched. In germline, CDR1 is MNHEY, CDR2 SVGAGI. CDR3 length: 15 residues. The CDR3 region has the DNA TGTGCCAGCAGCTGGACAGGGAATGGCAATCAGCCCCAGCATTTT. Its translation is CASSWTGNGNQPQHF.

The rearrangement uses TRBV6-1 and TRBJ2-7, with TRBD1 matching 7 bases. The CDR3 covers 15 residues. Germline-derived CDR1 and CDR2 are MNHNS and SASEGT. V shed 3 bases, J shed 2 bases, and the junction held 7 bases outside the gene matches. The chain's CDR3 is CASSDLQGITYEQYF. Written as DNA, the CDR3 is TGTGCCAGCAGTGACCTACAGGGGATTACCTACGAGCAGTACTTC.

This chain joins TRBV29-1 and TRBJ1-4, with D possibly being TRBD1 (6 bases). The V end was cut by 7 bases, the J end by 5 bases, with 14 bases between. Germline CDR1 is SQVTM and CDR2 is ANQGSEA. The CDR3 has 13 residues. In nucleotides, the CDR3 is TGCAGCGCAGTATGGACAGAAAATGAAAAACTGTTTTTT. Protein sequence: CSAVWTENEKLFF.

This clone was recorded once. V and J are TRBV2 and TRBJ1-6; D call uncertain. Germline CDR1 and CDR2: SNHLY and FYNNEI. The V end lost 6 bases, the J end lost 3 bases, and 6 bases lay between the germline ends. This CDR3 comprises 13 residues. The CDR3 bases are TGTGCCAGCAGCCCTAGCTATAATTCACCCCTCCACTTT. It is translated as CASSPSYNSPLHF.

The chain combines TRBV13 with TRBJ1-2; TRBD1 is a possible D gene (6 bases). This CDR3 spans 15 amino acids. V lost 7 bases and J 2 bases, leaving 17 bases between the germline ends. The germline gives CDR1 PRHDT, CDR2 FYEKMQ (reference sequence). The CDR3 here is CASTLSRGANYGYTF. The DNA of the CDR3 is TGTGCCAGCACCCTATCGCGGGGGGCCAACTATGGCTACACCTTC.

The chain employs TRBV2 and TRBJ1-5; D is unresolved. Germline CDR1 and CDR2: SNHLY and FYNNEI. V was cut by 6 bases and J by 4 bases, with 13 bases left in between. The CDR3 totals 14 residues. The CDR3 DNA follows: TGTGCCAGCAGCAGCGGCCCCTATAATCAGCCCCAGCATTTT. Residues: CASSSGPYNQPQHF.

The chain uses TRBV7-9 and TRBJ1-5; D is uncertain. The V and J ends lost 1 base and 6 bases respectively, with 10 bases between them. This CDR3 is 14 amino acids long. Germline CDR1 SEHNR, CDR2 FQNEAQ (reference sequence). The CDR3 reads CASSLGGFGQPQHF. The CDR3 DNA follows: TGTGCCAGCAGCTTAGGAGGTTTTGGTCAGCCCCAGCATTTT.

V is TRBV2 and J is TRBJ2-1; 9 bases are a match to TRBD2. The CDR3 length is 15 residues. With V trimmed by 11 bases and J by 0 bases, 8 bases remained unmatched. Germline V gene lookup returns CDR1 SNHLY and CDR2 FYNNEI. The CDR3 here is CAEGGGAPSYNEQFF. CDR3 DNA: TGTGCCGAGGGCGGGGGGGCCCCCTCCTACAATGAGCAGTTCTTC.

The gene calls are TRBV6-5 and TRBJ1-5; D call uncertain. V lost 0 bases to trimming and J lost 1 base, with 7 bases between them. CDR3 length: 15 amino acids. Looked up from germline, CDR1 is MNHEY and CDR2 is SVGAGI. Written as DNA, the CDR3 is TGTGCCAGCAGTTACTCGCTGCAGAGCAATCAGCCCCAGCATTTT. It codes for CASSYSLQSNQPQHF.

The chain uses TRBV2 and TRBJ2-7; possibly TRBD1 for D (5 bases). Trimming removed 6 bases at V and 5 bases at J, with 14 bases between. CDR1 is SNHLY, CDR2 FYNNEI, per germline. This CDR3 is 13 amino acids long. This CDR3 is CASRATGTNEQYF. In DNA form, the CDR3 reads TGTGCCAGCAGGGCCACAGGAACAAACGAGCAGTACTTC.

This chain joins TRBV7-9 and TRBJ1-2; D is unresolved. With 7 bases removed from V and 5 bases from J, the gap between germline ends came to 14 bases. CDR3 length: 13 amino acids. CDR1 SEHNR and CDR2 FQNEAQ come from the germline V gene (reference sequence). The chain's CDR3 is CASTLPQVYGYTF. CDR3 in DNA: TGTGCCAGCACCCTACCTCAAGTTTATGGCTACACCTTC.